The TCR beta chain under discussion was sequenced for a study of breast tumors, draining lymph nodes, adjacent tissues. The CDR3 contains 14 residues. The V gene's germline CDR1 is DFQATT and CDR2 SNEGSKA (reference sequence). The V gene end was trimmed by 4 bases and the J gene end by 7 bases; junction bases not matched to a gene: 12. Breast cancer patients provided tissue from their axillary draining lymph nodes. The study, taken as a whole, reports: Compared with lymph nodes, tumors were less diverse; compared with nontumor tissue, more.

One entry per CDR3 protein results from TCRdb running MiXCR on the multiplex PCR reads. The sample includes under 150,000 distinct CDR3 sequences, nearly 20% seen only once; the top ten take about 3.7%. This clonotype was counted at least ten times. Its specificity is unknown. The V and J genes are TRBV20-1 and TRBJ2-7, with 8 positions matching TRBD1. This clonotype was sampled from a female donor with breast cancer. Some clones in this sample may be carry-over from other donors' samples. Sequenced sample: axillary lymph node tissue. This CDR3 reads CSATKSGTGTEQYF. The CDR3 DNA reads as TGCAGTGCTACGAAATCCGGGACAGGTACTGAGCAGTACTTC.